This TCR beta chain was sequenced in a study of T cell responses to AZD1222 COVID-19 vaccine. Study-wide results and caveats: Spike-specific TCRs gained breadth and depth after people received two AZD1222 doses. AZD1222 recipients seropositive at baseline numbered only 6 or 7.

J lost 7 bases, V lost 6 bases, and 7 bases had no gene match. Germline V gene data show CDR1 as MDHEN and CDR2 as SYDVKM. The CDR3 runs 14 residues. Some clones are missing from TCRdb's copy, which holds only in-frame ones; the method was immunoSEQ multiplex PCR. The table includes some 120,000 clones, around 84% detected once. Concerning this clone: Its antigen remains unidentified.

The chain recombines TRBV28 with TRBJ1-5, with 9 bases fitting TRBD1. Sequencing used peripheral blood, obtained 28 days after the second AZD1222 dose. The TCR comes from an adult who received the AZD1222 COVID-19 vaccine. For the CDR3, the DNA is TGTGCCAGCAGCGATAGGACAGGGGCCCAGCCCCAGCATTTT. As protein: CASSDRTGAQPQHF. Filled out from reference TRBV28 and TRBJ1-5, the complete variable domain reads DVKVTQSSRYLVKRTGEKVFLECVQDMDHENMFWYRQDPGLGLRLIYFSYDVKMKEKGDIPEGYSVSREKKERFSLILESASTNQTSMYLCASSDRTGAQPQHFGDGTRLSIL.